Listed below are T cell receptor beta chains from one sample, sequenced in a study of regulatory T cells in long-lasting Graves disease. TCRdb re-called the multiplex PCR reads with MiXCR, one entry per CDR3 protein. The sample has 620,000 or so distinct CDR3 sequences, about 16% seen once; the top ten hold 18%. These sequences were also reported in another study, on T cells in Graves' hyperthyroidism and ophthalmopathy.

This sample comprised peripheral blood mononuclear cells (PBMCs), obtained at new diagnosis, from a patient treated with antithyroid drugs. The receptors derive from a woman in her 30s with Graves disease. CDR3s leave out the opening cysteine and the closing phenylalanine or tryptophan. The order of the fields is D gene, clone size, V gene, J gene, CDR3 protein. D genes are given only for firm matches. Rows give clone size only sometimes, using once, few, many, or a class for an expanded clone.

D: NA; size: few; V: TRBV6-2/TRBV6-3; J: TRBJ2-3; CDR3: ASSLVWSTDTQY
D: TRBD2; size: many; V: TRBV24-1; J: TRBJ2-5; CDR3: ATSDRRLAKETQY
D: NA; size: NA; V: TRBV28; J: TRBJ1-5; CDR3: ASSFSSHSYQPQH
D: TRBD2; size: NA; V: TRBV28; J: TRBJ2-1; CDR3: ASRTRSGNHEQF
D: TRBD2; size: NA; V: TRBV7-2; J: TRBJ2-3; CDR3: ASSSALAVGTDTQY
D: NA; size: NA; V: TRBV6-2/TRBV6-3; J: TRBJ2-3; CDR3: ASSYSISGLGDTQY
D: NA; size: many; V: TRBV29-1; J: TRBJ2-5; CDR3: SVWTGATQY
D: TRBD2; size: many; V: TRBV12-3/TRBV12-4; J: TRBJ2-7; CDR3: ASGEGGYEQY
D: NA; size: NA; V: TRBV28; J: TRBJ2-7; CDR3: ASSLWRPKGSYEQY
D: NA; size: NA; V: TRBV28; J: TRBJ1-2; CDR3: ASRPAEGGVANYGYT
D: TRBD1; size: NA; V: TRBV30; J: TRBJ1-2; CDR3: ACHGTELGGYT
D: TRBD2; size: few; V: TRBV19; J: TRBJ2-7; CDR3: ASSRLAGASYEQY
D: NA; size: few; V: TRBV10-3; J: TRBJ2-7; CDR3: AMSPAGHTYEQY
D: NA; size: few; V: TRBV18; J: TRBJ2-5; CDR3: ASSPPSGQFETQY
D: NA; size: many; V: TRBV10-3; J: TRBJ1-1; CDR3: AINPQGDLNTEAF
D: NA; size: many; V: TRBV12-3/TRBV12-4; J: TRBJ1-2; CDR3: ASTTTGYGYT
D: NA; size: NA; V: TRBV9; J: TRBJ2-3; CDR3: ASSVTTDTQY
D: TRBD2; size: few; V: TRBV7-9; J: TRBJ2-7; CDR3: ASSPTRTSGINEQY
D: NA; size: many; V: TRBV27; J: TRBJ1-1; CDR3: ASSRGGSMNTEAF
D: NA; size: many; V: TRBV6-5; J: TRBJ2-5; CDR3: ASSYGETQY
D: TRBD2; size: few; V: TRBV5-5; J: TRBJ2-3; CDR3: ASGYSGSNTDTQY
D: NA; size: NA; V: TRBV30; J: TRBJ1-5; CDR3: AWSQDSRQPQH
D: NA; size: few; V: TRBV5-1; J: TRBJ2-1; CDR3: ASSLVRGLGEQF
D: NA; size: many; V: TRBV5-1; J: TRBJ2-1; CDR3: ASSLTSAHPAQF
D: TRBD1; size: NA; V: TRBV12-3/TRBV12-4; J: TRBJ2-2; CDR3: ASSRTGDLF
D: NA; size: many; V: TRBV12-3/TRBV12-4; J: TRBJ1-1; CDR3: ASLLTGNTEAF
D: TRBD2; size: few; V: TRBV25-1; J: TRBJ2-3; CDR3: ASSDPGGDTDTQY
D: TRBD2; size: few; V: TRBV20-1; J: TRBJ2-7; CDR3: SAELLAGLHEQY
D: TRBD1; size: many; V: TRBV30; J: TRBJ1-5; CDR3: AWSGQGLQPQH
D: TRBD2; size: few; V: TRBV19; J: TRBJ2-1; CDR3: ASSIQAGDVNEQF
D: NA; size: few; V: TRBV7-6; J: TRBJ2-3; CDR3: ASSPGSIVVDTQY
D: NA; size: once; V: TRBV28; J: TRBJ1-2; CDR3: ASSFRGPGGYT
D: TRBD2; size: few; V: TRBV10-3; J: TRBJ2-1; CDR3: AISSGTSGNEQF
D: TRBD2; size: NA; V: TRBV9; J: TRBJ2-5; CDR3: ASTPGLAGGGETQY
D: NA; size: many; V: TRBV18; J: TRBJ1-3; CDR3: ASSPEAGPSGNTIY
D: NA; size: many; V: TRBV7-9; J: TRBJ1-2; CDR3: ASSSPTGSNYGYT